This T cell receptor (beta chain) was identified during a study of T cell responses to AZD1222 COVID-19 vaccine. Points from the study as a whole: No repertoire was sampled before or during the peak T cell response, only after it. Donor demographics were predominantly white British with a female majority; clonal diversity may be underestimated. Regions 160-218 and 743-854 held dominance among vaccine-associated CD4 TCRs, which spanned spike.

The V and J ends lost 5 bases and 2 bases respectively, with 12 bases between them. The germline gives CDR1 MNHNY, CDR2 SVGAGI (reference sequence). This CDR3 comprises 14 residues. A word on this clone: Antigen unknown.

Assay: immunoSEQ multiplex PCR; the TCRdb copy retains only in-frame clones and omits some. Among more than 120,000 clones listed, roughly 87% were seen once. The specimen was peripheral blood, collected 28 days after the second dose of the MenACWY control vaccine. The receptor comes from an adult who received the MenACWY meningococcal vaccine as a control. The genes are TRBV6-6 and TRBJ1-1, with a tentative D call TRBD1 (5 bases). Here the CDR3 DNA reads TGTGCCAGCAGTCGCTATGACAGTAACACTGAAGCTTTCTTT. It translates to CASSRYDSNTEAFF.